Below are 17 T cell receptor beta chains sequenced from a single sample in a study of vaccination effects on CD4 cells after COVID-19. Antigen-specific CD4+ T cell clonotypes were called by their expansion after viral peptide-pool culture in ViraFEST. It was after roughly 11 days of culture that CD4+ T cells were isolated. Their SARS-CoV-2 infection, verified by PCR, occurred between March and December 2020. Sequencing was performed with immunoSEQ multiplex PCR; in TCRdb, only in-frame clones are kept and a portion is missing. The data contain 20,000 to 25,000 clones, around 75% of them singletons. No antigens are known for them. Sequences were derived from CD4+ T cells from PBMCs cultured with a peptide pool, sampled before COVID-19 vaccination. The receptors originated from a human donor who had a prior SARS-CoV-2 infection.

This chain connects TRBV10-2 to TRBJ2-3, with 11 positions matching TRBD2. V lost 2 bases and J lost 5; bases outside the gene matches: 3. CDR1 WSHSY and CDR2 SAAADI come from the germline V gene. This CDR3 spans 15 amino acids. The DNA for the CDR3 is TGCGCCAGCAGTGAGCTAGCGGGAGGTGGAGATACGCAGTATTTT. Translating gives CASSELAGGGDTQYF.

This clone was seen a few times. The genes are TRBV15 and TRBJ2-1; D gene uncertain. Germline V gene lookup returns CDR1 LNHNV and CDR2 YYDKDF (reference sequence). Trimming took 1 base from V and 8 from J, leaving 6 bases between them. This CDR3 region has 12 residues. The chain's CDR3 is CATSRVPHEQFF. For the CDR3, the DNA is TGTGCCACCAGCAGAGTCCCCCATGAGCAGTTCTTC.

The J gene is TRBJ1-2, the V gene TRBV11-3, with D possibly TRBD1 on 6 matching bases. CDR1 and CDR2 from the germline V gene are SGHNT and YENEEA. V was clipped by 5 bases and J by 6 bases, with 19 bases between them. The CDR3 is 15 residues long. This chain's CDR3 is CASSPLTSGAHGYTF. CDR3 DNA: TGTGCCAGCAGCCCACTAACGTCGGGGGCCCATGGCTACACCTTC.

The rearrangement links TRBV2 to TRBJ1-5; 7 bases are a match to TRBD1. Germline loops: CDR1 SNHLY, CDR2 FYNNEI. This CDR3 comprises 13 residues. V shed 7 bases, J shed 7 bases, and the junction held 7 bases outside the gene matches. CDR3 nucleotides: TGTGCCAGCACAGGGGGACTTTGGCAGCCCCAGCATTTT. Protein sequence: CASTGGLWQPQHF.

The chain combines TRBV7-6 with TRBJ1-6; D is perhaps TRBD1 (5 bases). The CDR3 runs to 19 residues. Trimming shortened V by 1 base and J by 0 bases, and 16 bases separated the two germline ends. Germline CDR1 SGHVS, CDR2 FNYEAQ. In DNA form, the CDR3 reads TGTGCCAGCAGCTTAGAGGGCCCAGGGACTTTCTCCTATAATTCACCCCTCCACTTT. Its protein is CASSLEGPGTFSYNSPLHF.

This clone was counted between two and nine times. This chain joins TRBV7-3 and TRBJ2-3; unclear D gene. Germline V gene data show CDR1 as SGHTA and CDR2 as FQGTGA. Deletions cut 2 bases from V and 2 bases from J, with 11 bases between. This CDR3 comprises 15 residues. The CDR3 DNA sequence: TGTGCCAGCAGCTTATCTACAGTCATCACAGATACGCAGTATTTT. This gives the protein CASSLSTVITDTQYF.

This clone was observed once. The chain combines TRBV18 with TRBJ2-3; D is perhaps TRBD1 (6 bases). Germline V gene sequence: CDR1 KGHSH, CDR2 LQKENI. Trimming took 5 bases from V and 4 from J, leaving 10 bases between them. The CDR3 is made up of 13 amino acids. The CDR3 protein is CASSASGADTQYF. DNA of the CDR3: TGTGCCAGCTCAGCGTCAGGGGCAGATACGCAGTATTTT.

The rearrangement links TRBV5-6 to TRBJ2-6; the D is unclear. The V end was cut by 2 bases, the J end by 0 bases, with 9 bases between. Germline CDR1 is SGHDT and CDR2 is YYEEEE. The CDR3 totals 16 residues. The CDR3 sequence is CASSFSRLSGANVLTF. CDR3 sequence (DNA): TGTGCCAGCAGCTTCTCCAGACTCTCTGGGGCCAACGTCCTGACTTTC.

This sequence joins TRBV5-4 and TRBJ1-5; possible D gene TRBD1, 5 bases. Deletions cut 0 bases from V and 8 bases from J, with 15 bases between. The CDR3 consists of 15 residues. Germline values: CDR1 SGHNT, CDR2 YYREEE (reference sequence). CDR3 coding DNA: TGTGCCAGCAGCTTGGCCGGCAGTCTAGGGGAGCCCCAGCATTTT. Its translation is CASSLAGSLGEPQHF.

The rearrangement links TRBV11-3 to TRBJ2-3, with D unresolved. Trimming stripped 0 bases from V and 2 bases from J, with 6 bases between. Looked up from germline, CDR1 is SGHNT and CDR2 is YENEEA. This CDR3 is 14 amino acids long. The CDR3 reads CASSLDLTTDTQYF. In nucleotides, the CDR3 is TGTGCCAGCAGCTTAGATCTCACCACAGATACGCAGTATTTT.

The rearrangement uses TRBV4-1 and TRBJ1-4; tentatively, D is TRBD1 (5 bases). Germline V CDR1 and CDR2: MGHRA, YSYEKL. The CDR3 consists of 16 residues. V lost 2 bases and J 4 bases, leaving 14 bases between the germline ends. In DNA form, the CDR3 reads TGCGCCAGCAGCCAATGGGGGTGGGGTCGTAATGAAAAACTGTTTTTT. Translated, it gives CASSQWGWGRNEKLFF.

The chain employs TRBV5-1 and TRBJ2-3; possibly TRBD1 or TRBD2 for D (5 bases each). The CDR3 runs 13 residues. Between the trimmed V and J ends, which lost 7 bases and 3 bases, there was a span of 12 bases. Germline loops: CDR1 SGHRS, CDR2 YFSETQ. This CDR3 is CASRLGATDTQYF. In DNA, the CDR3 is TGCGCCAGCCGCCTCGGGGCTACAGATACGCAGTATTTT.

V is TRBV10-2 and J is TRBJ2-1; 9 bases align to TRBD1. CDR3 length equals 14 residues. Trimming removed 4 bases from V and 7 bases from J; junction bases left unmatched: 5. In germline, CDR1 is WSHSY, CDR2 SAAADI. The CDR3 coding sequence is TGCGCCAGCAGTGTTGACAGGGGGTGGAATGAGCAGTTCTTC. Its translation: CASSVDRGWNEQFF.

This chain links TRBV7-2 with TRBJ2-1, with D possibly being TRBD2 (5 bases). The CDR3 extends over 15 amino acids. The V and J ends lost 0 bases and 1 base respectively, with 7 bases between them. The V gene's germline CDR1 is SGHTA and CDR2 FQGNSA. The CDR3 region is CASSLAGNSYNEQFF. CDR3 coding DNA: TGTGCCAGCAGCTTAGCCGGGAATTCCTACAATGAGCAGTTCTTC.

The chain employs TRBV7-2 and TRBJ2-2, with D perhaps TRBD1 (6 bases). The germline V gene has CDR1 SGHTA and CDR2 FQGNSA. CDR3 length equals 16 residues. The ends were cut back, 5 bases at V and 0 bases at J, with 13 bases in the middle. The CDR3 sequence: CASSQGSTTNTGELFF. CDR3 bases: TGTGCCAGCAGCCAGGGGTCTACAACGAACACCGGGGAGCTGTTTTTT.

The V gene is TRBV20-1, the J gene TRBJ2-7; 8 bases map to TRBD1. The CDR3 has 14 amino acids. Germline V gene sequence: CDR1 DFQATT, CDR2 SNEGSKA (reference sequence). V was clipped by 3 bases and J by 4 bases; unmatched bases: 8. The CDR3 DNA is TGCAGTGCTAGTGTGGCAGGGGGCCGGTACGAGCAGTACTTC. It translates to CSASVAGGRYEQYF.

The genes are TRBV5-1 and TRBJ1-1; no clear D gene. The germline gives CDR1 SGHRS, CDR2 YFSETQ. V was pared by 0 bases and J by 0 bases, with 15 bases between. This CDR3 contains 17 residues. Here the CDR3 reads CASSLDGILSMNTEAFF. In nucleotides, the CDR3 is TGCGCCAGCAGCTTGGACGGGATCCTGTCCATGAACACTGAAGCTTTCTTT. Filled out from reference TRBV5-1 and TRBJ1-1, the complete variable domain reads KAGVTQTPRYLIKTRGQQVTLSCSPISGHRSVSWYQQTPGQGLQFLFEYFSETQRNKGNFPGRFSGRQFSNSRSEMNVSTLELGDSALYLCASSLDGILSMNTEAFFGQGTRLTVV.